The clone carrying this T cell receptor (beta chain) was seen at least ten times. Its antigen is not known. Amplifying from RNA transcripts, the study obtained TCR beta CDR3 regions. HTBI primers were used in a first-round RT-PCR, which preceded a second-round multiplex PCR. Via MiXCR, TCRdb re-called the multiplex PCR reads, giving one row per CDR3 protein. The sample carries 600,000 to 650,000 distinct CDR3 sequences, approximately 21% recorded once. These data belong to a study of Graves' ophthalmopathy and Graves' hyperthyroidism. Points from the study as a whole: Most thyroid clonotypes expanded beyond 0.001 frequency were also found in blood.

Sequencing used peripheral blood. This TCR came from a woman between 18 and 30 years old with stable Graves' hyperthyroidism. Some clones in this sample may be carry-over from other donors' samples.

CDR3 sequence reads: CASRARRTNSPLHF. As DNA, the CDR3 is TGTGCCAGCAGGGCGCGGCGGACTAATTCACCCCTCCACTTT. This chain uses TRBV12-3 or TRBV12-4 with TRBJ1-6; no clear D gene. Trimming removed 6 bases at V and 6 bases at J, with 12 bases between. CDR3 length equals 14 residues.